The source of this T cell receptor (beta chain) is a study of T cell therapy after organ transplantation. Study-wide background: T cell doses, up to 6, came every 2 weeks; follow-up lasted 25 to 35 weeks. CMV-specific T cells, median 1.92 x 10^8, were given as 2 to 6 intravenous infusions. Findings of the study overall: Nonresponder repertoires showed strong pretherapy expansions, barely changing post-therapy.

TCRdb keeps only in-frame clones here, not all; method: immunoSEQ multiplex PCR. The sample has 20,000 or so clones; over 75% are singletons. V was pared by 8 bases and J by 7 bases, with 15 bases between. The germline V gene encodes CDR1 MNHEY and CDR2 SMNVEV (reference sequence). The CDR3 covers 13 residues. A note on this clone: The antigen remains undetermined.

Time point specified: 4-8 weeks after completion of therapy. These patients had received solid-organ transplants and had drug-resistant or recurrent cytomegalovirus. The clonotype comes from a human patient who had received a solid organ transplant and had CMV disease. Some T cells may arise from the graft donor. The chain couples TRBV27 to TRBJ1-5; D gene ambiguous. The input for sequencing was CD8+ T cells from blood, taken after autologous CMV-specific T cell therapy. The CDR3 is CASGDGGAQPQHF. CDR3 coding DNA: TGTGCCAGCGGCGATGGTGGAGCCCAGCCCCAGCATTTT.